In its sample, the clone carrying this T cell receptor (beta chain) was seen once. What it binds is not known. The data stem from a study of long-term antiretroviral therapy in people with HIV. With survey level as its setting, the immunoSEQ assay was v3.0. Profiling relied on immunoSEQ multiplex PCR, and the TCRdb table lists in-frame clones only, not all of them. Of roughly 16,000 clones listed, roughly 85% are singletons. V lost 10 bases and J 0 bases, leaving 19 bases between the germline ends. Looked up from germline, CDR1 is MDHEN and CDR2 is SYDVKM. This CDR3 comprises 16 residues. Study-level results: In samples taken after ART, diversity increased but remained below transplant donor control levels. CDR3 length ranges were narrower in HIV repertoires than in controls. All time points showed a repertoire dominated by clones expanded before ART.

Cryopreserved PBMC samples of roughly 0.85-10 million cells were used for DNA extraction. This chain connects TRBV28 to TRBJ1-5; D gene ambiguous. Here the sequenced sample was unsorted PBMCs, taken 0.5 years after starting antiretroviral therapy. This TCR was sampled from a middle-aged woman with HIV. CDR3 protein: CATKVDGPYSNQPQHF. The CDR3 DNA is TGTGCCACCAAAGTGGACGGGCCTTATAGCAATCAGCCCCAGCATTTT.